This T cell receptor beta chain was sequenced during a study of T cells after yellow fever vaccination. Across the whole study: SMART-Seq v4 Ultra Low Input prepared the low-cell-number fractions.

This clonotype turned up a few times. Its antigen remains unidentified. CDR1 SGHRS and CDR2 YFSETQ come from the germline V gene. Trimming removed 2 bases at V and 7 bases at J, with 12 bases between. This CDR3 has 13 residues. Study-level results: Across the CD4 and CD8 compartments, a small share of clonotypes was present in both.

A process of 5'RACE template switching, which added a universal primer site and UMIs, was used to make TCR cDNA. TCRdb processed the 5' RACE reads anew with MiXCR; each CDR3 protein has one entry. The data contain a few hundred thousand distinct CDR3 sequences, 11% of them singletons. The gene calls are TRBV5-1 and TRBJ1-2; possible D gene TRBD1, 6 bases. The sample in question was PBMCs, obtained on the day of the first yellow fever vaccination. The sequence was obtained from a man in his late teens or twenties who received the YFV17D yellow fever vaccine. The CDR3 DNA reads TGCGCCAGCAGCTTAGAGGGACAAGGTGGCTACACCTTC. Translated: CASSLEGQGGYTF.